Described below is a single T cell receptor (beta chain) sequence and its context. Its matching antigen is unknown. Profiling relied on immunoSEQ multiplex PCR, and the TCRdb table lists in-frame clones only, not all of them. In the table there are over 65,000 clones, about 73% of which are singletons. The data were obtained in a study of memory CD4+ T cells and cytomegalovirus serostatus. Study-wide context: Of the healthy Belgian adults, 9 or 10 were CMV seropositive and 24 seronegative. General observations from the study: Median bootstrapped AUC for CMV status was about 0.94 originally, just under 0.93 US-trained. About 40% of the roughly 160 known CMV-associated TCRbeta sequences appeared in CD4+ memory.

The sort gate was single viable CD3+CD4+CD8-CD45RO+ cells for memory CD4+ T cells. CMV serostatus came from serum IgG against pp150, pp28, p38, p52. Germline V gene sequence: CDR1 LNHDA, CDR2 SQIVND (reference sequence). After removal of 4 bases from V and 3 bases from J, the junction contained 6 bases not matched to a gene. The CDR3 has 15 amino acids. Sequencing was done on a sample of memory CD4+ T cells from blood. V and J are TRBV19 and TRBJ2-5, with 9 bases matching TRBD1. The TCR originated in an adult in good health and CMV-seropositive. The CDR3 DNA reads as TGTGCCAGTAGTACCCTACGGACAGGGGAAGAGACCCAGTACTTC. Its translation is CASSTLRTGEETQYF.